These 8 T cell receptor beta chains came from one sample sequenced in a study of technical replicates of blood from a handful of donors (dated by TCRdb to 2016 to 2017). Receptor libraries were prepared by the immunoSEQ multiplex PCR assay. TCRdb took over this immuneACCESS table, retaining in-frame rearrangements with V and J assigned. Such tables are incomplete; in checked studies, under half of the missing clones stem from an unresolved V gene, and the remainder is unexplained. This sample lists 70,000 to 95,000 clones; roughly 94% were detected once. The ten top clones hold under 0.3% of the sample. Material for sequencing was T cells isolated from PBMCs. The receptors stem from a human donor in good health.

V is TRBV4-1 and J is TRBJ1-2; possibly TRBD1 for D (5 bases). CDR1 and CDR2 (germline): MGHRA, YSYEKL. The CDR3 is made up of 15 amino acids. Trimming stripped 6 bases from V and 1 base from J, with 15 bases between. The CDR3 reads CASRSPGKGNYGYTF. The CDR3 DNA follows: TGCGCCAGCAGATCCCCAGGGAAGGGTAACTATGGCTACACCTTC.

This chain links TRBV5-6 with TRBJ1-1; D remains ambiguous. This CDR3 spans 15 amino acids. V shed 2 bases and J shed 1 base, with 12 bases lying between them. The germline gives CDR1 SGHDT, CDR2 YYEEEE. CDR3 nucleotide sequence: TGTGCCAGCAGCTTAGCGTCTACGGGGAACACTGAAGCTTTCTTT. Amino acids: CASSLASTGNTEAFF.

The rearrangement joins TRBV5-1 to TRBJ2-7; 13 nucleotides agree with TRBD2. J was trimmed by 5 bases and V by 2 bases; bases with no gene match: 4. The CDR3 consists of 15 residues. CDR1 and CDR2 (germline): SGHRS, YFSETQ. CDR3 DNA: TGCGCCAGCAGCTTAACTAGCGGGAGGGTCCACGAGCAGTACTTC. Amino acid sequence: CASSLTSGRVHEQYF.

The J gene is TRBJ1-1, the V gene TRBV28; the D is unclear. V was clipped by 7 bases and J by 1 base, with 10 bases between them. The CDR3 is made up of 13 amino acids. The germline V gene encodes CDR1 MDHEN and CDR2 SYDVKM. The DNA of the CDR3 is TGTGCCAGCAAGGAGTACGGGAACACTGAAGCTTTCTTT. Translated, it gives CASKEYGNTEAFF. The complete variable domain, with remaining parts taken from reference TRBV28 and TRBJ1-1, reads DVKVTQSSRYLVKRTGEKVFLECVQDMDHENMFWYRQDPGLGLRLIYFSYDVKMKEKGDIPEGYSVSREKKERFSLILESASTNQTSMYLCASKEYGNTEAFFGQGTRLTVV.

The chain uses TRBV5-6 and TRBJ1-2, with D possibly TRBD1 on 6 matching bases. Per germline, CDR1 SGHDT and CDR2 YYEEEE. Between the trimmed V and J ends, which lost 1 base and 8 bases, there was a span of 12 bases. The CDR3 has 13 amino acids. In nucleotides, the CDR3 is TGTGCCAGCAGCTTGTACCCCAGGGGAGGCTACACCTTC. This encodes CASSLYPRGGYTF.

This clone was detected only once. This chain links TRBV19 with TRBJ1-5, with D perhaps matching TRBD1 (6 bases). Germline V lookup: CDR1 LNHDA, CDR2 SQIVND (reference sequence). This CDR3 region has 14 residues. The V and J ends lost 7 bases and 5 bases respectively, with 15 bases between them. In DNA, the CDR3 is TGTGCCAGTAATGGCCCACGGACAGATCAGCCCCAGCATTTT. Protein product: CASNGPRTDQPQHF.

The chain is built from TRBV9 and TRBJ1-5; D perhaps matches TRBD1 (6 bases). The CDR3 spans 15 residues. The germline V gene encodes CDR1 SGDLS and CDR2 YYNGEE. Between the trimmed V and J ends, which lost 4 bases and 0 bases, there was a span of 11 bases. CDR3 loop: CASSIAGDSNQPQHF. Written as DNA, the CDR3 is TGTGCCAGCAGCATAGCAGGGGATAGCAATCAGCCCCAGCATTTT.

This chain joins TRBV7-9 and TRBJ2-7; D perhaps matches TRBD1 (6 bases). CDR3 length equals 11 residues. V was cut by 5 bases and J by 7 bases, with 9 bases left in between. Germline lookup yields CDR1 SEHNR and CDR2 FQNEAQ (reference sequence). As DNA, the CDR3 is TGTGCCAGCAGCCAAGGGACAGAGCAGTACTTC. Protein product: CASSQGTEQYF.